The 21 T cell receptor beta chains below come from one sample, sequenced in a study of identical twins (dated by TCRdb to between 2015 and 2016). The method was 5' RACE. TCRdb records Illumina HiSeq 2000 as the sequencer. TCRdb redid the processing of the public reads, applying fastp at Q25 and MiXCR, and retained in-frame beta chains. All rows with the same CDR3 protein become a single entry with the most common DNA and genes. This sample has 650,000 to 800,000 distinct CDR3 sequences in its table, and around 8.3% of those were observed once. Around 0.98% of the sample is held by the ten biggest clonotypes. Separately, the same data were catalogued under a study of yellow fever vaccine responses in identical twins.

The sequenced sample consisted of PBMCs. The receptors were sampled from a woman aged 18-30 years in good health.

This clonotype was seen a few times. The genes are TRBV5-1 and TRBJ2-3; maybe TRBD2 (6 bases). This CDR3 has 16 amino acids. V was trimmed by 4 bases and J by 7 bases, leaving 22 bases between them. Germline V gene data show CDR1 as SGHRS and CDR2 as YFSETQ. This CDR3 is CASSVARYAGGNTQYF. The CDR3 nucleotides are TGCGCCAGCAGCGTTGCGCGATACGCCGGGGGAAATACGCAGTATTTT.

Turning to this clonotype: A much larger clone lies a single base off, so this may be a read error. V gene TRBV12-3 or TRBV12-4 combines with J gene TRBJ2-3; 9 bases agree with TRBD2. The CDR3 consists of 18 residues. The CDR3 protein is CAISPSRGRALVTDTQYF. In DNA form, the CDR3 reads TGTGCCATCAGTCCCTCCCGCGGGAGGGCCCTGGTCACAGATACGCAGTATTTT.

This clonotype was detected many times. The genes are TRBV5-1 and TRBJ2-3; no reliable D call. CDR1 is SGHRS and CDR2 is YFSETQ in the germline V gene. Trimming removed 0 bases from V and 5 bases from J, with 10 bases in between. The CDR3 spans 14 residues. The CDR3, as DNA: TGCGCCAGCAGCTTGGAACAATTGGGAGATACGCAGTATTTT. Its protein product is CASSLEQLGDTQYF.

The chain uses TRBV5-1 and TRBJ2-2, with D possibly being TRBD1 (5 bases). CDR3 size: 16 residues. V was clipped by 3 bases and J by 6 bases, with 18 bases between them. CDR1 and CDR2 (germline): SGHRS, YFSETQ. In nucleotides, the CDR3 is TGCGCCAGCAGCTACCAAAGCCGGAAAGGGGCCGGGGAGCTGTTTTTT. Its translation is CASSYQSRKGAGELFF.

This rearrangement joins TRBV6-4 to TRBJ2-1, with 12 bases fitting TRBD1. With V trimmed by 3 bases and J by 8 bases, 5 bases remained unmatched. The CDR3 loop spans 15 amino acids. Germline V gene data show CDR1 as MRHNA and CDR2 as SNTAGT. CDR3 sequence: CASSESGTGGDEQFF. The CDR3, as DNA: TGTGCCAGCAGTGAGTCCGGGACAGGGGGCGATGAGCAGTTCTTC.

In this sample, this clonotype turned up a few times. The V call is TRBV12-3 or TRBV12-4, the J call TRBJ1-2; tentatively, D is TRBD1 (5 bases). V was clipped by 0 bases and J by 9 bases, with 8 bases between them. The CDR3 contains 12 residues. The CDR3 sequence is CASSLAGASYTF. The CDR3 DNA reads TGTGCCAGCAGTTTAGCCGGGGCCAGCTACACCTTC.

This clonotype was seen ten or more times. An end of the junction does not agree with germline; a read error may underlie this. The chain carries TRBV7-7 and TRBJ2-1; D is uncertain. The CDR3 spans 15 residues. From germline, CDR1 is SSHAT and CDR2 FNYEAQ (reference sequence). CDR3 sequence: CASSFGSTSYNEQFF. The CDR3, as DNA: TGTGCTAGCAGCTTTGGCAGTACCTCCTACAATGAGCAGTTCTTC.

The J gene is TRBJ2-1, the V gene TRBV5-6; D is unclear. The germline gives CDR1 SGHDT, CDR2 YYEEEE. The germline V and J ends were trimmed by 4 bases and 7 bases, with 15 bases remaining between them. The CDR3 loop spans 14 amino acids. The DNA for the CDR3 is TGTGCCAGCAGCCTGGTTCAATCGGAGAATGAGCAGTTCTTC. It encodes CASSLVQSENEQFF.

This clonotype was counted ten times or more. For the CDR3, the DNA is TGTGCCAGCAGTTTAGGGCCCCAGGGGGGGTACGAGCAGTACTTC. Translated, it gives CASSLGPQGGYEQYF. V and J are TRBV12-3 or TRBV12-4 and TRBJ2-7, with D perhaps TRBD1 or TRBD2 (7 bases each). The germline V and J ends were trimmed by 1 base and 4 bases, with 14 bases remaining between them. The length of the CDR3 is 15 residues.

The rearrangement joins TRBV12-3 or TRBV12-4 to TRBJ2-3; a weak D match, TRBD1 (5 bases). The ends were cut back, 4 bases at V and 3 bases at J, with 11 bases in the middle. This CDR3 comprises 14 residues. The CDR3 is CASSSRQTTDTQYF. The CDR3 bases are TGTGCCAGCAGTTCCCGACAGACGACAGATACGCAGTATTTT.

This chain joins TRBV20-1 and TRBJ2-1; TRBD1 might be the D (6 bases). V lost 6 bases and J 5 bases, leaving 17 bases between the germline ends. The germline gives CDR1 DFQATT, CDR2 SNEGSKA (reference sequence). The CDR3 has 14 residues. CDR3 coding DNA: TGCAGTGCCCAGTTCAGGGGTATTAACAATGAGCAGTTCTTC. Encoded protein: CSAQFRGINNEQFF.

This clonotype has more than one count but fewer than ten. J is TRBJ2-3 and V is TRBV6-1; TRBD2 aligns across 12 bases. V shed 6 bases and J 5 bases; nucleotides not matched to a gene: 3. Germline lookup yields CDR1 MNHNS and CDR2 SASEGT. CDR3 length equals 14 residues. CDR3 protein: CASRTSGSVDTQYF. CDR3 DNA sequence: TGTGCCAGCAGGACTAGCGGGAGTGTAGATACGCAGTATTTT.

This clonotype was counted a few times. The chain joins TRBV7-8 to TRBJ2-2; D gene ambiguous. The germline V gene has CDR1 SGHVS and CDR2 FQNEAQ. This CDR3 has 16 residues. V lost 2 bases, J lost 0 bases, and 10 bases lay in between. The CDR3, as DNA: TGTGCCAGCAGCTTACGGTCAAAAGCGAACACCGGGGAGCTGTTTTTT. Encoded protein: CASSLRSKANTGELFF. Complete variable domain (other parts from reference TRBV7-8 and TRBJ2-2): GAGVSQSPRYKVAKRGQDVALRCDPISGHVSLFWYQQALGQGPEFLTYFQNEAQLDKSGLPSDRFFAERPEGSVSTLKIQRTQQEDSAVYLCASSLRSKANTGELFFGEGSRLTVL.

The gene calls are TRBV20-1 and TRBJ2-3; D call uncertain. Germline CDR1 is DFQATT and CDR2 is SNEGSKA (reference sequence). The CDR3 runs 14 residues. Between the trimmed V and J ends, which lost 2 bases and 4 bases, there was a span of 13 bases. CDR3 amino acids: CSARWPLNPDTQYF. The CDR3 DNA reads TGCAGTGCTAGATGGCCCCTTAACCCAGATACGCAGTATTTT.

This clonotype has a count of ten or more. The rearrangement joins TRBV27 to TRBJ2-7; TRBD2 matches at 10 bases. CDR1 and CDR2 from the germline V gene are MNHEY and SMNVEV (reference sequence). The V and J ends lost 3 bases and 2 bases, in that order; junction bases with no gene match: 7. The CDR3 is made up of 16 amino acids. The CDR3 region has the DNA TGTGCCAGCAGTTTCCTAGCGGGAGCGTCAACCTACGAGCAGTACTTC. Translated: CASSFLAGASTYEQYF.

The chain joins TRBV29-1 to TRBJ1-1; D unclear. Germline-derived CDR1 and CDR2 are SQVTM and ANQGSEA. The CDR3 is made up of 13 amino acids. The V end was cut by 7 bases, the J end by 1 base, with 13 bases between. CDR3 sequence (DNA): TGCAGCGCCGAGAGTCGGGGGAACACTGAAGCTTTCTTT. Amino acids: CSAESRGNTEAFF.

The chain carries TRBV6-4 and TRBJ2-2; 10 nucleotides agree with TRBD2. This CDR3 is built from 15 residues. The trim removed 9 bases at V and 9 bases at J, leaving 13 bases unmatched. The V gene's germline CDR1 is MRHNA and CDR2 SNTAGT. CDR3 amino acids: CARRPEREGLRELFF. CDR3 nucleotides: TGTGCCAGGAGACCAGAGCGGGAGGGCCTCCGGGAGCTGTTTTTT.

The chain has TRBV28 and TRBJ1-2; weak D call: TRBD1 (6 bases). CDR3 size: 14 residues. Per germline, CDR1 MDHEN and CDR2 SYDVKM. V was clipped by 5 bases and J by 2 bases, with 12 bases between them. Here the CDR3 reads CASSIGGANYGYTF. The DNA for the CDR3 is TGTGCCAGCAGTATCGGGGGGGCGAACTATGGCTACACCTTC.

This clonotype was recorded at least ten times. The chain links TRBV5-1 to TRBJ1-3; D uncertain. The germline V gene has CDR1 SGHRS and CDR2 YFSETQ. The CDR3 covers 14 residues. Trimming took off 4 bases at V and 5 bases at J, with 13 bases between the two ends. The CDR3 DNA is TGCGCCAGCAGCCCGGACCGAACCAGAAACACCATATATTTT. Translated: CASSPDRTRNTIYF.

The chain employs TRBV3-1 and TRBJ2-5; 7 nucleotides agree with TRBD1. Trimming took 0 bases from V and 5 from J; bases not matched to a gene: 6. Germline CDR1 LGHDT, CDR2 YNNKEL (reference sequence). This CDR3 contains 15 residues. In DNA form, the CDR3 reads TGTGCCAGCAGCCAAGATCTATCGGGACAGGAGACCCAGTACTTC. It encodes CASSQDLSGQETQYF.

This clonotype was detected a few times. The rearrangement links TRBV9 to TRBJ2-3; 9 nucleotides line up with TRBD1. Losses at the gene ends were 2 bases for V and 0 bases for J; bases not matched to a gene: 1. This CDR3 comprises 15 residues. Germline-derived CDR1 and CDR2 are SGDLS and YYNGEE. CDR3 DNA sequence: TGTGCCAGCAGCGTCGGGACAGGGAGCACAGATACGCAGTATTTT. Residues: CASSVGTGSTDTQYF.